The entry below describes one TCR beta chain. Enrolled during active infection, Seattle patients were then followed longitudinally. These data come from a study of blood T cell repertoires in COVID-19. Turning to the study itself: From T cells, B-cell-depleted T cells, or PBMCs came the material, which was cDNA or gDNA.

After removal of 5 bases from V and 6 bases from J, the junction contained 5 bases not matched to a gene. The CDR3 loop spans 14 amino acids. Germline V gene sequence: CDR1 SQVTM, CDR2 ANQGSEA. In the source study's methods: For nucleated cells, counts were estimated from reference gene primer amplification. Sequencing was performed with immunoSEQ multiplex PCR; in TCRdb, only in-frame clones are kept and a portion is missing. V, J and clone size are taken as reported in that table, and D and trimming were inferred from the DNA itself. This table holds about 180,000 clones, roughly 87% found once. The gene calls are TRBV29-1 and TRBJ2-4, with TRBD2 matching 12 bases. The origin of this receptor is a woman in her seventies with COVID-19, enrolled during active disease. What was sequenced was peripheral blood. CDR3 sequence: CSVSGLAGLNIQYF. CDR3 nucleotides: TGCAGCGTTTCAGGACTAGCGGGACTAAACATTCAGTACTTC.